One and the same sample provided the 15 T cell receptor beta chains below, sequenced in a study of CD8 T cells in Susac syndrome (dated by TCRdb to the late 2010s). Receptors were amplified or captured by the immunoSEQ multiplex PCR assay. RNA was extracted using the RNeasy kit, and about 0.45 to 1 microgram was reverse transcribed with random hexamers. Through fastp at Q25 and MiXCR, TCRdb rebuilt clones from the public reads, retaining in-frame beta chains. Each record represents a unique CDR3 protein, reported with the most common genes and DNA among its rows. In all, the sample holds about 110,000 distinct CDR3 sequences, and roughly 97% of those were seen once. The top ten constitute more than 0.08% of the sample. Sample: CD4+ T cells from PBMCs. These receptors came from a human donor in good health.

This clonotype was detected once. The V and J genes are TRBV27 and TRBJ2-7; weak D call: TRBD1 (7 bases). The ends were cut back, 6 bases at V and 2 bases at J, with 14 bases in the middle. The CDR3 has 14 amino acids. Per the germline V gene, CDR1 is MNHEY and CDR2 is SMNVEV (reference sequence). The CDR3 region has the DNA TGTGCCAGCAGAAAACAGGGGACTCCCTACGAGCAGTACTTC. This translates into CASRKQGTPYEQYF.

The V and J genes are TRBV20-1 and TRBJ1-1; D unresolved. Germline CDR1 reads DFQATT; CDR2 reads SNEGSKA (reference sequence). This CDR3 contains 12 residues. V shed 3 bases and J shed 1 base, with 6 bases lying between them. As DNA, the CDR3 is TGCAGTGCTAGGACCGAGAACACTGAAGCTTTCTTT. This encodes CSARTENTEAFF.

V usage is TRBV7-2 and J usage is TRBJ2-7, with unresolved D. From germline, CDR1 is SGHTA and CDR2 FQGNSA. The CDR3 runs to 12 residues. Trimming removed 5 bases from V and 1 base from J, with 6 bases in between. In nucleotides, the CDR3 is TGTGCCAGCAGCGCCCAATCCTACGAGCAGTACTTC. Encoded protein: CASSAQSYEQYF.

This chain links TRBV2 with TRBJ1-2; D gene unclear. Germline CDR1 is SNHLY and CDR2 is FYNNEI. V gave up 7 bases and J gave up 4 bases, with 10 bases separating them. CDR3 length: 12 residues. CDR3 amino acids: CASKGSGYGYTF. The CDR3 DNA follows: TGTGCCAGCAAGGGTTCCGGCTATGGCTACACCTTC.

The chain joins TRBV7-9 to TRBJ1-1; D ambiguous. V lost 0 bases to trimming and J lost 0 bases, with 8 bases between them. The CDR3 consists of 15 residues. Per germline, CDR1 SEHNR and CDR2 FQNEAQ (reference sequence). DNA for the CDR3: TGTGCCAGCAGCTTAGCGACGGGAGTGAACACTGAAGCTTTCTTT. Translating gives CASSLATGVNTEAFF.

This rearrangement joins TRBV5-1 to TRBJ1-2, with D unclear. This CDR3 is built from 12 residues. CDR1 and CDR2 (germline): SGHRS, YFSETQ. Trimming took off 4 bases at V and 8 bases at J, with 12 bases between the two ends. CDR3 sequence (DNA): TGCGCCAGCAGCACCGACACCTCAGGCTACACCTTC. Residues: CASSTDTSGYTF.

The chain has TRBV4-1 and TRBJ2-5, with TRBD2 as a possible D gene (5 bases). Trimming pared 3 bases from V and 5 bases from J, leaving 16 bases between. Germline CDR1 and CDR2: MGHRA and YSYEKL. CDR3 length: 15 residues. The CDR3 loop is CASSQRVEKEETQYF. CDR3 sequence (DNA): TGCGCCAGCAGCCAGAGGGTCGAAAAGGAGGAGACCCAGTACTTC.

The CDR3 DNA follows: TGTGCCAGCAGCTCTATGGGTGTCAACACCGGGGAGCTGTTTTTT. Its protein product is CASSSMGVNTGELFF. The V call is TRBV7-2, the J call TRBJ2-2; unclear D gene. Germline CDR1 SGHTA, CDR2 FQGNSA. V gave up 4 bases and J gave up 2 bases, with 11 bases separating them. This CDR3 comprises 15 residues.

The chain combines TRBV29-1 with TRBJ2-5; 7 bases map to TRBD2. In germline, CDR1 is SQVTM, CDR2 ANQGSEA. V lost 1 base, J lost 8 bases, and 13 bases stayed unmatched. CDR3 length equals 15 residues. In nucleotides, the CDR3 is TGCAGCGTTGAAGGTGCAGCCAGCGGGAAGGTAACCCAGTACTTC. This sequence encodes CSVEGAASGKVTQYF.

The CDR3 DNA sequence: TGTGCCAGCAGCGCCTATCACAGGGGCCAAGAGACCCAGTACTTC. Residues: CASSAYHRGQETQYF. This chain uses TRBV3-1 with TRBJ2-5, with 7 bases identical to TRBD1. In germline, CDR1 is LGHDT, CDR2 YNNKEL (reference sequence). CDR3 length: 15 residues. Trimming cost V 5 bases and J 1 base; bases outside gene matches: 7.

This chain links TRBV28 with TRBJ2-3; D unclear. This CDR3 comprises 15 residues. V was pared by 6 bases and J by 2 bases, with 15 bases between. In germline, CDR1 is MDHEN, CDR2 SYDVKM. The CDR3 sequence is CASREFSPSTDTQYF. In DNA form, the CDR3 reads TGTGCCAGCAGAGAGTTTTCCCCCTCCACAGATACGCAGTATTTT.

The chain joins TRBV12-3 or TRBV12-4 to TRBJ1-1; D perhaps matches TRBD1 (5 bases). Trimming shortened V by 7 bases and J by 3 bases, and 12 bases separated the two germline ends. CDR3 length: 13 amino acids. The CDR3 reads CASTSRGYTEAFF. CDR3 sequence (DNA): TGTGCCAGCACCTCGCGGGGGTACACTGAAGCTTTCTTT.

V and J are TRBV7-9 and TRBJ2-7, with D maybe TRBD2 (7 bases). There are 17 residues in the CDR3. Between the trimmed V and J ends, which lost 4 bases and 0 bases, there was a span of 19 bases. The V gene's germline CDR1 is SEHNR and CDR2 FQNEAQ (reference sequence). CDR3 DNA sequence: TGTGCCAGCAGCTCCCGGGACACCCGGGACTACTCCTACGAGCAGTACTTC. Translating it yields CASSSRDTRDYSYEQYF.

This sequence joins TRBV27 and TRBJ2-7, with TRBD1 matching over 8 bases. The CDR3 runs to 15 residues. CDR1 is MNHEY and CDR2 is SMNVEV in the germline V gene (reference sequence). V trimming: 0 bases; J trimming: 2 bases; junction bases outside the gene matches: 3. The CDR3 region has the DNA TGTGCCAGCAGTTTATCGGGACAGGTGGCCTACGAGCAGTACTTC. This gives the protein CASSLSGQVAYEQYF.

The chain couples TRBV3-1 to TRBJ1-2; D is uncertain. The CDR3 is made up of 16 amino acids. V lost 2 bases, J lost 3 bases, and 16 bases lay in between. Germline CDR1 is LGHDT and CDR2 is YNNKEL (reference sequence). The DNA of the CDR3 is TGTGCCAGCAGCCAAAGGCTCCCAGCTAGAGACTATGGCTACACCTTC. Protein product: CASSQRLPARDYGYTF.